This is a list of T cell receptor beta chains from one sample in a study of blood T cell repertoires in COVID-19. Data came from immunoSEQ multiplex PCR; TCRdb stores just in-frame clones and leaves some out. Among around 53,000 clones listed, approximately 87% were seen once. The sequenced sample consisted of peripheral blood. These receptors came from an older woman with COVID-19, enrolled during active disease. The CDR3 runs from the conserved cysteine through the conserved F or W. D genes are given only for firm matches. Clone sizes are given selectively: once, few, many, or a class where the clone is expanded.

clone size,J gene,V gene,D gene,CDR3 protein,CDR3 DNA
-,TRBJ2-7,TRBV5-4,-,CASSLMGGNSYEQYF,TGTGCCAGCAGCTTGATGGGCGGGAACTCCTACGAGCAGTACTTC
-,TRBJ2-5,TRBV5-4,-,CASSLVFEETQYF,TGTGCCAGCAGCTTGGTATTTGAAGAGACCCAGTACTTC
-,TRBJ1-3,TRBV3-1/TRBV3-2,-,CASSSRGSGNTIYF,TGTGCCAGCAGCTCCAGGGGCTCTGGAAACACCATATATTTT
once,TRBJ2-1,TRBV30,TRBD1,CAWSDPGDRDHEQFF,TGTGCCTGGAGTGACCCGGGGGACAGGGATCATGAGCAGTTCTTC
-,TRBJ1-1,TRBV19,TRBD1,CASSRDRASEAFF,TGTGCCAGTAGCCGGGACAGGGCCTCTGAAGCTTTCTTT
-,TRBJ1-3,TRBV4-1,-,CASSQEVTRGTWNTIYF,TGCGCCAGCAGCCAAGAAGTGACTAGGGGTACTTGGAACACCATATATTTT
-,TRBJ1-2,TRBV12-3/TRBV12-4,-,CASGPSGYTF,TGTGCCAGCGGCCCGTCCGGCTACACCTTC
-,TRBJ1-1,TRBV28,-,CASRSVGQSAFF,TGTGCCAGCAGATCTGTCGGACAGTCAGCTTTCTTT
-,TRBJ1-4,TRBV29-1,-,CSVGSGEKLFF,TGCAGCGTTGGGAGTGGTGAAAAACTGTTTTTT
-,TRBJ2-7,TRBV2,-,CASRTDPYEQYF,TGTGCCAGCAGAACAGACCCCTACGAGCAGTACTTC
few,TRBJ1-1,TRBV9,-,CASSVGNAGTEAFF,TGTGCCAGCAGCGTAGGCAATGCGGGCACTGAAGCTTTCTTT
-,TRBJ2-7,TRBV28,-,CASSITGPSSYEQYF,TGTGCCAGCAGTATAACAGGGCCGAGCTCCTACGAGCAGTACTTC
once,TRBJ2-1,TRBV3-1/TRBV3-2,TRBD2,CASSFKLAGKNNEQFF,TGTGCCAGCAGCTTCAAACTAGCGGGAAAGAACAATGAGCAGTTCTTC
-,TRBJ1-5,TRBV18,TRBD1,CASSSTGEAQPQHF,TGTGCCAGCTCATCTACAGGGGAAGCGCAGCCCCAGCATTTT
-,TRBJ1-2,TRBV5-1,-,CASSLEGRVNGYTF,TGCGCCAGCAGCTTGGAGGGCAGGGTAAATGGCTACACCTTC
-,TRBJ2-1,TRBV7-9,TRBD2,CASRLAGGNEQFF,TGTGCCAGCAGACTAGCGGGAGGCAATGAGCAGTTCTTC
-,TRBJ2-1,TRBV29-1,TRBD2,CSVAGLAGLYEQFF,TGCAGCGTTGCTGGACTAGCGGGATTGTATGAGCAGTTCTTC
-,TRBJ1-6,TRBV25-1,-,CASSEHGRENSPLHF,TGTGCCAGCAGTGAACATGGGCGGGAGAATTCACCCCTCCACTTT
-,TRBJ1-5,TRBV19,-,CASKGGKVMNSNQPQHF,TGTGCCAGTAAGGGAGGGAAAGTTATGAATAGCAATCAGCCCCAGCATTTT
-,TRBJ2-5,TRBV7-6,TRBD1,CASSRMRGLEETQYF,TGTGCCAGCAGCAGAATGAGGGGGCTCGAAGAGACCCAGTACTTC
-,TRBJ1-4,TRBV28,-,CASSFTGATNEKLFF,TGTGCCAGCAGTTTCACAGGTGCAACTAATGAAAAACTGTTTTTT
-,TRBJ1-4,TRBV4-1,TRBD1,CASSQVLRGSEKLFF,TGCGCCAGCAGCCAAGTGCTCAGGGGGAGTGAAAAACTGTTTTTT
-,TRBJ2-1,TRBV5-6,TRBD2,CASSLAVSLAGFNEQFF,TGTGCCAGCAGCTTGGCTGTAAGTCTAGCGGGATTCAATGAGCAGTTCTTC
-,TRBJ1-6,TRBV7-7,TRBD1,CASSSGRQGNNSPLHF,TGTGCTAGCAGCTCGGGTAGACAGGGAAATAATTCACCCCTCCACTTT
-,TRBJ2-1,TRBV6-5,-,CASRVDKTPNEQFF,TGTGCCAGCAGAGTGGACAAGACGCCGAATGAGCAGTTCTTC
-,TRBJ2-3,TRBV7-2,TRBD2,CASSQKLAEDTQYF,TGTGCCAGCAGTCAAAAACTAGCGGAGGATACGCAGTATTTT